This TCR beta chain was observed in a study of CD4 T cells in relation to SARS-CoV-2 and coronaviruses. On this clone: Its target is unknown.

TCRdb's copy holds only in-frame clones and misses some; the assay was immunoSEQ multiplex PCR. Of about 36,000 clones detected, about 80% appear once; the ten largest clones hold 2.8%. The germline gives CDR1 MNHNS, CDR2 SASEGT. The V and J ends lost 3 bases and 13 bases respectively, with 19 bases between them. The CDR3 length is 14 residues. This chain joins TRBV6-1 and TRBJ2-1; D is possibly TRBD1 (6 bases). Sequencing was performed on memory CD4+ T cells from PBMCs, cultured in vitro. The receptor was isolated from an adult with COVID-19. Here the CDR3 DNA reads TGTGCCAGCAGTGACCGTTCCGGGACACAGGATCAGTTCTTC. Encoded protein: CASSDRSGTQDQFF.